This record looks at one TCR beta chain sequence and its context. Its antigen remains unknown. This same CDR3 is encoded by further DNA sequences in the sample. This record comes from a study of cytomegalovirus exposure and HLA in healthy donors. Study-level results: The likely origin of a cluster of highly shared sequence variants was a sequencing artifact.

This CDR3 spans 14 amino acids. Unmatched junction bases numbered 1, after V lost 1 base and J lost 1 base. The V gene's germline CDR1 is SGHRS and CDR2 YFSETQ. In the PCR, 60 Vbeta and 13 Jbeta primers were used. Under the authors' procedure: A later analysis tallied about 80 million unique TCR beta chains, about 11 million of them shared. Profiling relied on immunoSEQ multiplex PCR, and the TCRdb table lists in-frame clones only, not all of them. That table supplies the V and J calls and clone size; D and trimming were determined from the DNA. The table lists approximately 140,000 clones, around 80% of them singletons, with approximately 10% in the top ten.

This clonotype was sampled from a woman aged 45-65 years in good health and CMV-seropositive. Sequencing was performed on PBMCs. V is TRBV5-1 and J is TRBJ2-5, with 7 bases matching TRBD1. Here the CDR3 reads CASSLRQGQETQYF. DNA of the CDR3: TGCGCCAGCAGCTTGAGACAGGGCCAAGAGACCCAGTACTTC.